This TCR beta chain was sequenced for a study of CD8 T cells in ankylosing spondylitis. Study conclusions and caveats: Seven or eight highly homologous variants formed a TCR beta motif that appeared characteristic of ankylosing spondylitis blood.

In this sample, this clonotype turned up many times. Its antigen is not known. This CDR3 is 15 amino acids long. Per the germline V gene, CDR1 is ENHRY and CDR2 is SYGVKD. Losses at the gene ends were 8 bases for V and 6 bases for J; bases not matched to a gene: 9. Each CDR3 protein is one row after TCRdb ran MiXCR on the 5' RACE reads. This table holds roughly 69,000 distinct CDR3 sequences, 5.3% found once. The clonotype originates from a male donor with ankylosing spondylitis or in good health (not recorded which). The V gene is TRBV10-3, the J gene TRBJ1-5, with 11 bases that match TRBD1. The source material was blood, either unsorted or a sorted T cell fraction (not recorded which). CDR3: CAIGKGTGGLQPQHF. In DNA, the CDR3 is TGTGCCATCGGGAAGGGGACAGGGGGTCTTCAGCCCCAGCATTTT.